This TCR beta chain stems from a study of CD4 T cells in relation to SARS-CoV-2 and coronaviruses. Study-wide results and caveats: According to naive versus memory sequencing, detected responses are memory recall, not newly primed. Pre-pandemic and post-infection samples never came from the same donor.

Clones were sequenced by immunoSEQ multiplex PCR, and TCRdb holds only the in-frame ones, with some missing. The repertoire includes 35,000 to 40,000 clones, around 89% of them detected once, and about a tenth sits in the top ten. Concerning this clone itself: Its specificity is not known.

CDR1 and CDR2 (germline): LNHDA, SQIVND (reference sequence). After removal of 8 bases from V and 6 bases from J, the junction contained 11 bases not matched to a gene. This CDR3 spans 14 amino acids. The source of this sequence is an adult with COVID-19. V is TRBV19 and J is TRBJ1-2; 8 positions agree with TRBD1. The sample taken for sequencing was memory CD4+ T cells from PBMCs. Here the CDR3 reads CASRLPGGADGYTF. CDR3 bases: TGTGCCAGTCGCCTTCCAGGGGGCGCGGATGGCTACACCTTC.